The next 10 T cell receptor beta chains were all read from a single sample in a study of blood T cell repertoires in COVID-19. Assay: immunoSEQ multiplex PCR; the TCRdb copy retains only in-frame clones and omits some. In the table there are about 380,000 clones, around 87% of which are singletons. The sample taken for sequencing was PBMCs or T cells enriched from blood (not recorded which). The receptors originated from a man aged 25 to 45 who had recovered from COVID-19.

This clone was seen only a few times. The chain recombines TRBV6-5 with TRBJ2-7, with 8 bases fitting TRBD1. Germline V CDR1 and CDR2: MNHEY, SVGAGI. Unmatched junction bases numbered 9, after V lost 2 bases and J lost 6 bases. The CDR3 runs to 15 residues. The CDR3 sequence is CASSYVTGGPGEQYF. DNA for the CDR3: TGTGCCAGCAGTTACGTAACAGGGGGGCCTGGCGAGCAGTACTTC.

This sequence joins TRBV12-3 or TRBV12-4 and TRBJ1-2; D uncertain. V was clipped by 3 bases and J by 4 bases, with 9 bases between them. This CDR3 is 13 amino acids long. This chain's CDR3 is CASSLEVTYGYTF. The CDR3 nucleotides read TGTGCCAGCAGTTTGGAGGTGACCTATGGCTACACCTTC.

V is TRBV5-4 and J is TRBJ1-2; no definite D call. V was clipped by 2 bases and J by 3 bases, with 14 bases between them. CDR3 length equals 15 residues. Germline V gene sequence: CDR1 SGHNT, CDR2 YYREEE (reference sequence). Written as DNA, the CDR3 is TGTGCCAGCAGCTTCGGAGGGAGGGCAGACTATGGCTACACCTTC. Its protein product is CASSFGGRADYGYTF. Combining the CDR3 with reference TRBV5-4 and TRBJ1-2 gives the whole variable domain ETGVTQSPTHLIKTRGQQVTLRCSSQSGHNTVSWYQQALGQGPQFIFQYYREEENGRGNFPPRFSGLQFPNYSSELNVNALELDDSALYLCASSFGGRADYGYTFGSGTRLTVV.

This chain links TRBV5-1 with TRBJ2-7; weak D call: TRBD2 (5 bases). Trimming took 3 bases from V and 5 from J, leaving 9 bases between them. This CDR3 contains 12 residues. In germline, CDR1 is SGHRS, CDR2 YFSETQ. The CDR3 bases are TGCGCCAGCAGCTCCGGGAATGACGAGCAGTACTTC. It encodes CASSSGNDEQYF.

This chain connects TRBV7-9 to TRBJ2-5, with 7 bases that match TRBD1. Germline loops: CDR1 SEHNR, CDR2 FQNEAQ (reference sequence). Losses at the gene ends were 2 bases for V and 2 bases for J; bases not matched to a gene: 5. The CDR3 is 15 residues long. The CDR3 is CASSLPRTGQETQYF. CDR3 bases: TGTGCCAGCAGCTTACCCCGGACAGGACAAGAGACCCAGTACTTC.

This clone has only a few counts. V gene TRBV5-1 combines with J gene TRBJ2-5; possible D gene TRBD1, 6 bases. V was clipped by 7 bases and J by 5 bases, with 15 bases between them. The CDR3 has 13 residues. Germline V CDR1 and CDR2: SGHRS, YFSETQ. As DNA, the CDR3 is TGCGCCAGCTCCACAGGGTCCGGGGAGACCCAGTACTTC. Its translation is CASSTGSGETQYF. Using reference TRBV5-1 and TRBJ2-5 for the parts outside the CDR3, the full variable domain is KAGVTQTPRYLIKTRGQQVTLSCSPISGHRSVSWYQQTPGQGLQFLFEYFSETQRNKGNFPGRFSGRQFSNSRSEMNVSTLELGDSALYLCASSTGSGETQYFGPGTRLLVL.

CDR3 nucleotides: TGCGCCAAACGGGGTAGGGAGGTACGCGGGGAGCTGTTTTTT. It encodes CAKRGREVRGELFF. This chain connects TRBV23-1 to TRBJ2-2, with a weak D call TRBD2 (6 bases). TRBV23-1 belongs to the ORF category, with a function that is uncertain. The CDR3 sequence is 14 residues long. Trimming left V 10 bases short and J 7 bases short, with 19 bases between.

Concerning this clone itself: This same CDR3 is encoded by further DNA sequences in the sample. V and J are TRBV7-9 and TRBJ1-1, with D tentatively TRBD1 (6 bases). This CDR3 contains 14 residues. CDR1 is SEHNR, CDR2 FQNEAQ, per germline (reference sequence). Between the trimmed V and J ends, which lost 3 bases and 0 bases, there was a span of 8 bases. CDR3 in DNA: TGTGCCAGCAGCTTCGGACAGATGAACACTGAAGCTTTCTTT. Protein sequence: CASSFGQMNTEAFF.

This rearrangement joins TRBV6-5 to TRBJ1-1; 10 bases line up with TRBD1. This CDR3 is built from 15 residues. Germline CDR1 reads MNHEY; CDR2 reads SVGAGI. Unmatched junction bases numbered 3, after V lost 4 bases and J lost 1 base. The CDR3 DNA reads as TGTGCCAGCAGTTCCCGGACAGGGGGGAACACTGAAGCTTTCTTT. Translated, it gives CASSSRTGGNTEAFF.

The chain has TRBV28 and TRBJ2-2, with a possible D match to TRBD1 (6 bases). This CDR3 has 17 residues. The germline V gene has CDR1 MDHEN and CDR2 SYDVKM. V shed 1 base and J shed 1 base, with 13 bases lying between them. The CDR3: CASSLSTGFENTGELFF. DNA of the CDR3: TGTGCCAGCAGTTTATCAACAGGGTTTGAGAACACCGGGGAGCTGTTTTTT.